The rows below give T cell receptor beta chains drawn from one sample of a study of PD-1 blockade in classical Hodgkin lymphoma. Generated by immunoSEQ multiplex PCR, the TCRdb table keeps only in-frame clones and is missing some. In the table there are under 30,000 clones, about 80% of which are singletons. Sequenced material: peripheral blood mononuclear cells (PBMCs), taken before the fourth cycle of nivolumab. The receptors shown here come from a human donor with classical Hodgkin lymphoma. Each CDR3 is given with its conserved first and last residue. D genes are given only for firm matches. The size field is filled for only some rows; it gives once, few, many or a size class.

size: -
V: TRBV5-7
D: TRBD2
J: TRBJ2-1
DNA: TGTGCCAGCAGCCCGGGAAGGTGGTCCGCGGGGGGGAACAATGAGCAGTTCTTC
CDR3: CASSPGRWSAGGNNEQFF

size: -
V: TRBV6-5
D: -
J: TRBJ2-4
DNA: TGTGCCAGCAGTTACCCCCTCGAACTAGGATATAATCAGTACTTC
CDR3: CASSYPLELGYNQYF

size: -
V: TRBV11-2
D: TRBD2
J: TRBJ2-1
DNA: TGTGCCAGCAGCCTGTCCGGGACTAGCAGCTACAATGAGCAGTTCTTC
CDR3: CASSLSGTSSYNEQFF

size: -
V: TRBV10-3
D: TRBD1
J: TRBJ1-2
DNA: TGTGCCATCAGGGACAGGCTATACTATGGCTACACCTTC
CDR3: CAIRDRLYYGYTF

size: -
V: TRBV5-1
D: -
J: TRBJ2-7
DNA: TGCGCCAGCAGCTTGGATGCGGGGGCAGCGTTCGAGCAGTACTTC
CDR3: CASSLDAGAAFEQYF

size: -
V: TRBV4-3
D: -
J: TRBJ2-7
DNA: TGCGCCAGCAGCAAGATGAGTAGCAGCCTCCACGAGCAGTACTTC
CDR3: CASSKMSSSLHEQYF

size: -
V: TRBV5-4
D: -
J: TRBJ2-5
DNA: TGTGCCAGCAGCTGGACTGGCCAAGAGACCCAGTACTTC
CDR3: CASSWTGQETQYF

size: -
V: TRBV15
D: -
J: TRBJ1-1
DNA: TGTGCCACCAGCAGAGATCTGGGAGTAGCGGTAGCTTTCTTT
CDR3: CATSRDLGVAVAFF

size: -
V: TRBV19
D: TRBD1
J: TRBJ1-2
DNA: TGTGCCAGTAGTATTTCTCCGGGACAGACCCATGGCTACACCTTC
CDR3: CASSISPGQTHGYTF

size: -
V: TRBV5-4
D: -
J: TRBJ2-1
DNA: TGTGCCAGCAGCTTAGGGGCCGGTGAGCAGTTCTTC
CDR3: CASSLGAGEQFF

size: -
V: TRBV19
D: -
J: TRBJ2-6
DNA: TGTGCCAGTAGTATAAGAGGGTCTCGTGGGGCCAACGTCCTGACTTTC
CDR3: CASSIRGSRGANVLTF

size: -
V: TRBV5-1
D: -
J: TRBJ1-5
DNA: TGCGCCAGCAGCCCGACAGGAAGTTTCAATCAGCCCCAGCATTTT
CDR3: CASSPTGSFNQPQHF

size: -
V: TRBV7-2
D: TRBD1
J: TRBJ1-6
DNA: TGTGCCAGCAGCTCCCCCCCGGACAGGGGGAATTCACCCCTCCACTTT
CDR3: CASSSPPDRGNSPLHF

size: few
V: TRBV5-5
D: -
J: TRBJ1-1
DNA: TGTGCCAGCGGGAAAAGTGTGGGTTCTGAAGCTTTCTTT
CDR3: CASGKSVGSEAFF

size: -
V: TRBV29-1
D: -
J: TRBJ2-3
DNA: TGCAGCGTTTATAAGCCCTTGGATACGCAGTATTTT
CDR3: CSVYKPLDTQYF

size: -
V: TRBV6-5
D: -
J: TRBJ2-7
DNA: TGTGCCAGTAGGGGGTCTTGGCGTGACGAGCAGTACTTC
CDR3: CASRGSWRDEQYF

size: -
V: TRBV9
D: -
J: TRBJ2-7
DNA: TGTGCCAGCAGCGTAGGGAATAGCTCCTACGAGCAGTACTTC
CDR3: CASSVGNSSYEQYF

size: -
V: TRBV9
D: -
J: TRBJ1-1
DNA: TGTGCCAGCAGCGTAGTGGAGACCACTGAAGCTTTCTTT
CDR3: CASSVVETTEAFF

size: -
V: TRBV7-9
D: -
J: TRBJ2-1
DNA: TGTGCCAGCAGCTTAGGGAGCTCCTACAATGAGCAGTTCTTC
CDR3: CASSLGSSYNEQFF

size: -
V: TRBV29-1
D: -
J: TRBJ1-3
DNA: TGCAGCGTTGAAGCTAGGGGTCAGTCAGGAAACACCATATATTTT
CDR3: CSVEARGQSGNTIYF

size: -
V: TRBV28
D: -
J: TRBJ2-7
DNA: TGTGCCAGCAGTTTATCTGGACTTTTAAGCTCCTACGAGCAGTACTTC
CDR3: CASSLSGLLSSYEQYF

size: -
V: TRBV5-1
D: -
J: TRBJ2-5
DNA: TGCGCCAGCAGCTTGGAATCCCCAGCGGAGACCCAGTACTTC
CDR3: CASSLESPAETQYF

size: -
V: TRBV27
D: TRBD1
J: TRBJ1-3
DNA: TGTGCCAGCAGTTTACACGGGACAGACTCTGGAAACACCATATATTTT
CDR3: CASSLHGTDSGNTIYF

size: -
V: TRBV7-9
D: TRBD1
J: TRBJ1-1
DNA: TGTGCCAGCAGCTTAGCGGGACAGGGCACTGAAGCTTTCTTT
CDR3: CASSLAGQGTEAFF

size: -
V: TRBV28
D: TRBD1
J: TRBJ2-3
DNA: TGTGCCAGCAGCCCCAGGGGGCGAGGCGATAAAGATACGCAGTATTTT
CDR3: CASSPRGRGDKDTQYF

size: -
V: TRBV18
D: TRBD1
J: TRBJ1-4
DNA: TGTGCCAGCTCACCACCGGGACAGGGGGCTGAAAAACTGTTTTTT
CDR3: CASSPPGQGAEKLFF

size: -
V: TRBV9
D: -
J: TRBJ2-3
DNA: TGTGCCAGCAGCCCTCCACAGACTCGCCGTTATACGCAGTATTTT
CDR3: CASSPPQTRRYTQYF

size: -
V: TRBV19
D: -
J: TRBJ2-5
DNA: TGTGCCAGTAGTTGGGGTATATCGTTCCAAGAGACCCAGTACTTC
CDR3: CASSWGISFQETQYF

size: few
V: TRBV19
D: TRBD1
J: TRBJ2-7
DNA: TGTGCCAGTAGTATAGGGCAGGGGGCGCAGGAGCAGTACTTC
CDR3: CASSIGQGAQEQYF

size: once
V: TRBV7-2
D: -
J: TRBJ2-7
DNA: TGTGCCAGCAGCTTAGTATCGACGGGTGGGCAGTACTTC
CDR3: CASSLVSTGGQYF

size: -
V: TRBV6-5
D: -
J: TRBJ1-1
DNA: TGTGCCAGCAGCCCCCATTATCCCATGAACACTGAAGCTTTCTTT
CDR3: CASSPHYPMNTEAFF

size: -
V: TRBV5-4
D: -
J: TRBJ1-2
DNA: TGTGCCAGCAGCGTGGACGATATCTATGGCTACACCTTC
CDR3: CASSVDDIYGYTF

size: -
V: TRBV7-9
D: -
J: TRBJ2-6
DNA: TGTGCCAGCAGCTTGACGGGAAGCTCTGGGGCCAACGTCCTGACTTTC
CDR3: CASSLTGSSGANVLTF

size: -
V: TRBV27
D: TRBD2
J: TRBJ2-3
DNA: TGTGCCAGCAGTCAAAACCAAATAGCGGGGCGCACAGATACGCAGTATTTT
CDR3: CASSQNQIAGRTDTQYF

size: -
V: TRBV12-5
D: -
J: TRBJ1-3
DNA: TGTGCTAGTGGTTTGCGGACGGGCTCTGGAAACACCATATATTTT
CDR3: CASGLRTGSGNTIYF

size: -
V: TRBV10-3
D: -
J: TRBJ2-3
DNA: TGTGCCATCAGTGAGTCGATCACCACAGATACGCAGTATTTT
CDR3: CAISESITTDTQYF

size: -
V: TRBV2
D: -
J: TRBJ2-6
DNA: TGTGCCAGCAGACCGGACAACCCCTACTCTGGGGCCAACGTCCTGACTTTC
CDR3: CASRPDNPYSGANVLTF

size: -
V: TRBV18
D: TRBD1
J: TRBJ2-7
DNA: TGTGCCAGCTCACCAACAGGGGCGGTGGGATACGAGCAGTACTTC
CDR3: CASSPTGAVGYEQYF

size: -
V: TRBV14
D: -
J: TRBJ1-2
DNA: TGTGCCAGCAGCCGGAACCAGGGGATGTATGGCTACACCTTC
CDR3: CASSRNQGMYGYTF

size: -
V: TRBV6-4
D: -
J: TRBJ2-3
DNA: TGTGCCAGCAGTGACTCGGCACTCACAGATACGCAGTATTTT
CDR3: CASSDSALTDTQYF

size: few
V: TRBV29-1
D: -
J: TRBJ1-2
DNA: TGCAGCGTTGAAGGCAGAATATATGGCTACACCTTC
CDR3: CSVEGRIYGYTF

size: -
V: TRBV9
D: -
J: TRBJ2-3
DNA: TGTGCCAGCTCTGAAGGCGTCACAGATACGCAGTATTTT
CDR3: CASSEGVTDTQYF

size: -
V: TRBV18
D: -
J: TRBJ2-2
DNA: TGTGCCAGCTCACCACATACGGAGCTGTTTTTT
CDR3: CASSPHTELFF

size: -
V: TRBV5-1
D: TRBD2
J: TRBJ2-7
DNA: TGCGCCAGCAGCTCGGGAGGGGGCGAGCAGTACTTC
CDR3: CASSSGGGEQYF

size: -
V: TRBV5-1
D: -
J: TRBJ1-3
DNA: TGCGCCAGCAGCTTGGACAGGAATGGAAACACCATATATTTT
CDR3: CASSLDRNGNTIYF

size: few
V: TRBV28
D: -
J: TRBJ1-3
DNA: TGTGCCAGCAGTCCGATTGGGCACACCATATATTTT
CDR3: CASSPIGHTIYF

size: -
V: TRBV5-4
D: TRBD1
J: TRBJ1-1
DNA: TGTGCCAGCGTCCGGGACAGGGACCACACTGAAGCTTTCTTT
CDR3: CASVRDRDHTEAFF

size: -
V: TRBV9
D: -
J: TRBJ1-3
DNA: TGTGCCAGCAGCGCCGCCGTGGGGGCTCCTGGAAACACCATATATTTT
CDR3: CASSAAVGAPGNTIYF

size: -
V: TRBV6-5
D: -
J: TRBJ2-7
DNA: TGTGCCAGCAGTTACTCGAAACTAGGACGGGGAGAGCAGTACTTC
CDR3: CASSYSKLGRGEQYF

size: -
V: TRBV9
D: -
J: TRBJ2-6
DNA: TGTGCCAGCAGCATCACAGGGTTCTCTGGGGCCAACGTCCTGACTTTC
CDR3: CASSITGFSGANVLTF

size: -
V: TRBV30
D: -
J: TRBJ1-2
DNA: TGTGCCTGGAGTGTACAAAGGGGGGGAGTTAGAGGCTACACCTTC
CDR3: CAWSVQRGGVRGYTF

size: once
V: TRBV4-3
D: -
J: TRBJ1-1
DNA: TGCGCCAGCAGCCAAGGGTTTGGAGGCGGATGGGCCACTGAAGCTTTCTTT
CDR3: CASSQGFGGGWATEAFF

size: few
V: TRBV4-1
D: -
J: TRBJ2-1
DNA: TGCGCCAGCAGCCAAGATCGGATGAATGAGCAGTTCTTC
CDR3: CASSQDRMNEQFF

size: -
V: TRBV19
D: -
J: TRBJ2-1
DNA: TGTGCCAGTAGTATGGGGGCGTTCTACAATGAGCAGTTCTTC
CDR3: CASSMGAFYNEQFF

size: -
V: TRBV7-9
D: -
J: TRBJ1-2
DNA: TGTGCCAGCAGCTTAAGTTCCAAGGATGGCTACACCTTC
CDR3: CASSLSSKDGYTF

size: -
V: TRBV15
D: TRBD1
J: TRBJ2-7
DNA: TGTGCCACCAGCAGGACCGGGACAGGGAGGGGCGAGCAGTACTTC
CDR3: CATSRTGTGRGEQYF

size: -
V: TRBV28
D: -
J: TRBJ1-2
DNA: TGTGCCAGCAGTTTCTCCCCGGTGGTTTCTTATGGCTACACCTTC
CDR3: CASSFSPVVSYGYTF

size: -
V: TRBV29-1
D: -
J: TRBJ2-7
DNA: TGCAGCGCCACCTTCCTAGCTACTCCCTACGAGCAGTACTTC
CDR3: CSATFLATPYEQYF

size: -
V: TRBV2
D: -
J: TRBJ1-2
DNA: TGTGCCAACCCTCCAGGGGTGAACTATGGCTACACCTTC
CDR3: CANPPGVNYGYTF

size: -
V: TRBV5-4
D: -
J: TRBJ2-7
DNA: TGTGCCAGCAGATCATGGGACGGCTTCTCCTACGAGCAGTACTTC
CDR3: CASRSWDGFSYEQYF